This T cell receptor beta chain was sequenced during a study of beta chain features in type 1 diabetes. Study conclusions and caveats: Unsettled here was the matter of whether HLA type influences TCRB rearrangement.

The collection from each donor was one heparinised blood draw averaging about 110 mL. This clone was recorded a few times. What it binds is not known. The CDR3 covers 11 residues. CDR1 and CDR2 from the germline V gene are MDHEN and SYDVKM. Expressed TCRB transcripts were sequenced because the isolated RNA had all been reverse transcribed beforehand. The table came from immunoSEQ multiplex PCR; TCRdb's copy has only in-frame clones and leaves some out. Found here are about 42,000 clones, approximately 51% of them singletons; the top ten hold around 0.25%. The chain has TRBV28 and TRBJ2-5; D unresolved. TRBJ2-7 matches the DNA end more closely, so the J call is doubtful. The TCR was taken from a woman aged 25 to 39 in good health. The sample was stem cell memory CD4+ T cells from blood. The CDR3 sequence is CASSTNYEQYF. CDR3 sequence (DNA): TGTGCCAGCAGTACAAACTACGAGCAGTACTTC.